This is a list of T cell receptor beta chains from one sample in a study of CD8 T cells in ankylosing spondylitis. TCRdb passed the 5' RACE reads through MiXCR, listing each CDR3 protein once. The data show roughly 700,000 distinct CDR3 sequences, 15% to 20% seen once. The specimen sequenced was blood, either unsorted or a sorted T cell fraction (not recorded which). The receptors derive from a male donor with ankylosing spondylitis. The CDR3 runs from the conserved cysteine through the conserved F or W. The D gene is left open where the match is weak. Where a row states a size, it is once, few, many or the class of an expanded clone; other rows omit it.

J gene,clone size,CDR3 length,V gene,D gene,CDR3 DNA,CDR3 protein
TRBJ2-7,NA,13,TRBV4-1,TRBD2,TGCGCCAGCAGTCACGGGGGGGAAAACGAGCAGTACTTC,CASSHGGENEQYF
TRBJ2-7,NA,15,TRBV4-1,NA,TGCGCCAGCAGCCAAGAGGACCAGGGAAAGCACGAGCAGTACTTC,CASSQEDQGKHEQYF
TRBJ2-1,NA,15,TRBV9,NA,TGTGCCAGCAGCCACGACACAGGGTACGGAAATGAGCAGTTCTTC,CASSHDTGYGNEQFF
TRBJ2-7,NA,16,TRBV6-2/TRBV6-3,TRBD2,TGTGCCAGCAGTTGGGGACTAGCGGGAGGTTCCTACGAGCAGTACTTC,CASSWGLAGGSYEQYF
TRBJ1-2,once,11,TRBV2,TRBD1,TGTGCCAGCTACCAGGGGGCAGGCTACACCTTC,CASYQGAGYTF
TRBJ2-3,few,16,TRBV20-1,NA,TGCAGTGCTCCAGGTGTAGGTACAGGACGGGCAGATACGCAGTATTTT,CSAPGVGTGRADTQYF
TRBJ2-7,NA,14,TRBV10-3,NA,TGTGCCATCAGTGAGTCGAGCCCTTCCTACGAGCAGTACTTC,CAISESSPSYEQYF
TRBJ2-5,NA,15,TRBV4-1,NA,TGCGCCAGCAGCCAAGACCCGGGATCCATGGAGACCCAGTACTTC,CASSQDPGSMETQYF
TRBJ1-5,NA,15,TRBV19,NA,TGTGCCAGTACTCGGACAGTTTCCAGCAATCAGCCCCAGCATTTT,CASTRTVSSNQPQHF
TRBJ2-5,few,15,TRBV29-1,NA,TGCAGCGCCGTGGGGGGCAGGGGAAATGGAGAGACCCAGTACTTC,CSAVGGRGNGETQYF
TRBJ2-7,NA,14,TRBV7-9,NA,TGTGCCCGTCGTAAAGCCAGGGTCCTCTACGAGCAGTACTTC,CARRKARVLYEQYF
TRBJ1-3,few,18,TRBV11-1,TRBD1,TGTGCCAGCAGGATCATAGAGGCAGGGGGCCTCTCTGGAAACACCATATATTTT,CASRIIEAGGLSGNTIYF
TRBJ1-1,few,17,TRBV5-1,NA,TGCGCCAGCAGCTTGAGTCTTCTTCATGAGAGGAACACTGAAGCTTTCTTT,CASSLSLLHERNTEAFF
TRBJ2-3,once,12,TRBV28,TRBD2,TGTGCCAGCGGGAGGGAACGAGATACGCAGTATTTT,CASGRERDTQYF
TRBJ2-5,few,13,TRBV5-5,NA,TGTGCCAGCAGGAAACAGGCTGCAGAGACCCAGTACTTC,CASRKQAAETQYF
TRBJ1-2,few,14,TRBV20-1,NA,TGCAGTGCCTTTTCGGGGGACACGCTCTATGGCTACACCTTC,CSAFSGDTLYGYTF
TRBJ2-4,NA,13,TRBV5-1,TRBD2,TGCGCCAGTTCCCTAGCGGATAAAAACATTCAGTACTTC,CASSLADKNIQYF
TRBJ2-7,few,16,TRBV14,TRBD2,TGTGCCAGCAGCCAACCTACTAGCGGGGGGGCCTACGAGCAGTACTTC,CASSQPTSGGAYEQYF
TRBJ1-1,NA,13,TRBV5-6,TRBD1,TGTGCCAGCAGACAAACCGGGACAGGGCAAGCTTTCTTT,CASRQTGTGQAFF
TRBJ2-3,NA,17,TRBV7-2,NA,TGTGCCAGCAGCTTAAGTGTGGGTAACGTCTTCACAGATACGCAGTATTTT,CASSLSVGNVFTDTQYF
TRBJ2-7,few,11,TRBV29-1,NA,TGCAGCATTCGCAGCACCTACGAGCAGTACTTC,CSIRSTYEQYF
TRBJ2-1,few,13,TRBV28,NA,TGTGCCAGCAGCTTGAACCCAACCAATGAGCAGTTCTTC,CASSLNPTNEQFF
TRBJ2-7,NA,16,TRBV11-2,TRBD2,TGTGCCAGCAGCGCCAAACTAGCGGTCTTCTCCTACGAGCAGTACTTC,CASSAKLAVFSYEQYF
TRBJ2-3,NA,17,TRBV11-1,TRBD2,TGTGCCAGCAGCTTAGTGGGTAGCGGGACGAGGATGGATACGCAGTATTTT,CASSLVGSGTRMDTQYF
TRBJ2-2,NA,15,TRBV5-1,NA,TGCGCCAGCAGCTTGGAGGGCCGAAATGCCGGGGAGCTGTTTTTT,CASSLEGRNAGELFF
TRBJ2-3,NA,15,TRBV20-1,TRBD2,TGCAGTGCGCCGGGGGGGATCAACCGCCCAGATACGCAGTATTTT,CSAPGGINRPDTQYF
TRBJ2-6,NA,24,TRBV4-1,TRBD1,TGCGCCAGCAGCCAAGAAATCCTATGCCTGGACGGGACAGGGGGTCTCACTGGGGCCAACGTCCTGACTTTC,CASSQEILCLDGTGGLTGANVLTF
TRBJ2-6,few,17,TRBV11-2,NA,TGTGCCAGCAGCTTAACGGTCAAAAGCTCTGGGGCCAACGTCCTGACTTTC,CASSLTVKSSGANVLTF
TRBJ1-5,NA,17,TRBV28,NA,TGTGCCAGCAGTCCCCATGGTGAGGGGGGAGGCAATCAGCCCCAGCATTTT,CASSPHGEGGGNQPQHF
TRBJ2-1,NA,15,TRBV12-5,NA,TGTGCTAGTGGTTCGGGGAATGGGGTCTACAATGAGCAGTTCTTC,CASGSGNGVYNEQFF
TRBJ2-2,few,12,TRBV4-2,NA,TGTGCCAGCAGCCAAGCATTCGGGGAGCTGTTTTTT,CASSQAFGELFF
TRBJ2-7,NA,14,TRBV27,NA,TGTGCCAGCAGTCCTGGACTTGAGCGCTACGAGCAGTACTTC,CASSPGLERYEQYF
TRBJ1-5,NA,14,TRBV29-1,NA,TGCAGCGTTGCTCTGGGGAGTAGCAATCAGCCCCAGCATTTT,CSVALGSSNQPQHF
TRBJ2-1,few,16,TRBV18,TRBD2,TGTGCCAGCTCACCACCGGGGCTAGCGGGGGGCGTTGAGCAGTTCTTC,CASSPPGLAGGVEQFF
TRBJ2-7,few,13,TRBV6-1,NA,TGTGCCAGCAGACAAACAGGGCTCGGCGAGCAGTACTTC,CASRQTGLGEQYF
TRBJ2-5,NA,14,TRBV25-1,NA,TGTGCCAGCAGTGATCCAAAGCTCCAAGAGACCCAGTACTTC,CASSDPKLQETQYF
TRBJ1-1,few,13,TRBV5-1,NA,TGCGCCAGCAGCCCGGGGTCGGCGAATGAAGCTTTCTTT,CASSPGSANEAFF
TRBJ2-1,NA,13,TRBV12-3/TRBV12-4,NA,TGTGCCAGCAAAGACGGAAACTACAATGAGCAGTTCTTC,CASKDGNYNEQFF
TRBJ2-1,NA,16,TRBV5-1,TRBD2,TGCGCCAGCAGCGTTGAGCTAGCGGGAACCTACAATGAGCAGTTCTTC,CASSVELAGTYNEQFF
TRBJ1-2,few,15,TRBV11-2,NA,TGTGCCAGCAGCCCCCGGGGGACCCTTTCTAAAGGCTACACCTTC,CASSPRGTLSKGYTF
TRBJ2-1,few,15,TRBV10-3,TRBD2,TGTGCCATCAGTTCGGTACTAGCGGGACACAATGAGCAGTTCTTC,CAISSVLAGHNEQFF
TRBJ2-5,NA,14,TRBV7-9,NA,TGTGCCAGCAGGAAACAGGGAAATAAGGCAGACCAGTACTTC,CASRKQGNKADQYF
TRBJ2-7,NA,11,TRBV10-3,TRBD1,TGTGCCATCAGGACAGGGGATGAGCAGTACTTC,CAIRTGDEQYF
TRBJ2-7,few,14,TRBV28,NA,TGTGCCAGCAGTCCGCCCAGGATGGAGGACGAGCAGTACTTC,CASSPPRMEDEQYF
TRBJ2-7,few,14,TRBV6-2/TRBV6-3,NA,TGTGCCAGCAGCACTATTAGCGGTTCCTACGAGCAGTACTTC,CASSTISGSYEQYF
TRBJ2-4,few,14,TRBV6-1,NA,TGTGCCAGCAGCCCTACGGGGCGCAAAAACATTCAGTACTTC,CASSPTGRKNIQYF
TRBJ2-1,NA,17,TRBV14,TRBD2,TGTGCCAGCAGCCCCCGGACTAGTCTCCACCCAAACAATGAGCAGTTCTTC,CASSPRTSLHPNNEQFF